These 16 T cell receptor beta chains share one sample of origin, sequenced in a study of control samples from healthy donors and cancer patients. The repertoire was sequenced with immunoSEQ multiplex PCR; TCRdb's copy has only in-frame clones and lacks some. The repertoire consists of 40,000 to 50,000 clones, with about 95% occurring once and the leading ten covering 20% to 30%. Material: blood. These receptors all stem from a man aged 55-75 years in good health.

This chain connects TRBV7-9 to TRBJ2-7; possibly TRBD1 for D (5 bases). The CDR3 sequence is 13 residues long. Trimming left V 0 bases short and J 5 bases short, with 8 bases between. Germline V CDR1 and CDR2: SEHNR, FQNEAQ (reference sequence). This chain's CDR3 is CASSLARGDEQYF. The CDR3 DNA is TGTGCCAGCAGCTTAGCAAGGGGTGACGAGCAGTACTTC. The whole variable domain, filled in from reference TRBV7-9 and TRBJ2-7, reads DTGVSQNPRHKITKRGQNVTFRCDPISEHNRLYWYRQTLGQGPEFLTYFQNEAQLEKSRLLSDRFSAERPKGSFSTLEIQRTEQGDSAMYLCASSLARGDEQYFGPGTRLTVT.

The genes are TRBV30 and TRBJ2-5; 11 bases line up with TRBD2. Germline V gives CDR1 GTSNPN, CDR2 SVGIG (reference sequence). The V and J ends lost 1 base and 8 bases, in that order; junction bases with no gene match: 3. CDR3 size: 13 residues. As DNA, the CDR3 is TGTGCCTGGAGTGCCACTAGCGGGAGTACCCAGTACTTC. The encoded protein is CAWSATSGSTQYF.

J is TRBJ2-2 and V is TRBV11-2, with 10 bases fitting TRBD1. Germline V gene lookup returns CDR1 SGHAT and CDR2 FQNNGV. V was pared by 5 bases and J by 3 bases, with 12 bases of the junction left unmatched. This CDR3 has 18 amino acids. Here the CDR3 DNA reads TGTGCCAGCAGCCCTAGCTGGACAGGGGGGCCGGACACCGGGGAGCTGTTTTTT. Translation: CASSPSWTGGPDTGELFF.

The chain employs TRBV12-3 or TRBV12-4 and TRBJ1-3; D gene uncertain. V lost 7 bases and J lost 4, with 11 bases in between. The CDR3 spans 13 residues. CDR3: CASTPGLGNTIYF. In nucleotides, the CDR3 is TGTGCCAGCACACCCGGGCTCGGAAACACCATATATTTT.

The V gene is TRBV28, the J gene TRBJ2-7, with D perhaps matching TRBD1 (5 bases). Looked up from germline, CDR1 is MDHEN and CDR2 is SYDVKM. The CDR3 has 14 residues. V lost 3 bases and J 1 base, leaving 10 bases between the germline ends. CDR3 in amino acids: CASSFPDTSYEQYF. The CDR3 nucleotides are TGTGCCAGCAGTTTTCCGGACACTTCCTACGAGCAGTACTTC.

The J gene is TRBJ1-5, the V gene TRBV6-1; no reliable D call. CDR1 and CDR2 from the germline V gene are MNHNS and SASEGT. The CDR3 is made up of 13 amino acids. Trimming removed 3 bases at V and 3 bases at J, with 6 bases between. CDR3 protein: CASSEIPNQPQHF. In DNA form, the CDR3 reads TGTGCCAGCAGTGAGATCCCCAATCAGCCCCAGCATTTT.

The chain employs TRBV5-4 and TRBJ2-1, with 9 bases lining up with TRBD1. The germline CDR1 and CDR2 sequences are SGHNT and YYREEE (reference sequence). The CDR3 has 15 amino acids. V shed 1 base, J shed 3 bases, and the junction held 2 bases outside the gene matches. CDR3 protein: CASSLRTGVYNEQFF. The DNA of the CDR3 is TGTGCCAGCAGCTTGAGGACAGGGGTCTACAATGAGCAGTTCTTC.

The chain employs TRBV11-3 and TRBJ2-5; D is undetermined. V was pared by 2 bases and J by 2 bases, with 21 bases between. This CDR3 has 18 residues. Per germline, CDR1 SGHNT and CDR2 YENEEA. CDR3 protein: CASSLSHFFRVGQETQYF. The CDR3 DNA reads as TGTGCCAGCAGCTTATCCCACTTTTTTCGGGTTGGACAAGAGACCCAGTACTTC.

The chain recombines TRBV19 with TRBJ1-6; a possible D gene is TRBD1 (6 bases). The CDR3 covers 14 residues. CDR1 and CDR2 (germline): LNHDA, SQIVND (reference sequence). V was cut by 2 bases and J by 10 bases, with 12 bases left in between. Here the CDR3 DNA reads TGTGCCAGTAGTATACTGGGGGCAGAGTCACCCCTCCACTTT. This sequence encodes CASSILGAESPLHF.

The chain carries TRBV28 and TRBJ2-1; 7 nucleotides match TRBD2. The germline CDR1 and CDR2 sequences are MDHEN and SYDVKM. The CDR3 covers 16 residues. Unmatched junction bases numbered 9, after V lost 3 bases and J lost 4 bases. CDR3 DNA: TGTGCCAGCAGTTTCCCCACGGGAGGACCATACAATGAGCAGTTCTTC. It is translated as CASSFPTGGPYNEQFF.

The chain couples TRBV19 to TRBJ1-2, with D maybe TRBD1 (6 bases). Trimming pared 5 bases from V and 7 bases from J, leaving 11 bases between. CDR3 length: 12 residues. Germline CDR1 LNHDA, CDR2 SQIVND (reference sequence). The CDR3 nucleotides are TGTGCCAGTAGTCACTCGGACAGTGGCTACACCTTC. Protein sequence: CASSHSDSGYTF.

As concerns this clone: The CDR3 carries no conserved terminal phenylalanine or tryptophan, so it likely arises from a read error. The DNA is omitted, as the CDR3 cannot be located on it reliably, and the CDR3 follows TCRdb's listing. The V gene is TRBV2, the J gene TRBJ2-7. Germline values: CDR1 SNHLY, CDR2 FYNNEI. Termini included, the CDR3 measures 13 amino acids. The CDR3 is CASSYFVGQPLTL.

This sequence joins TRBV11-3 and TRBJ2-5; the D is unclear. With 3 bases removed from V and 3 bases from J, the gap between germline ends came to 8 bases. The CDR3 runs 13 residues. Germline V CDR1 and CDR2: SGHNT, YENEEA. In DNA form, the CDR3 reads TGTGCCAGCAGCTTTGGAGAGGAAGAGACCCAGTACTTC. Amino acid sequence: CASSFGEEETQYF.

The chain has TRBV10-1 and TRBJ2-7; a weak D match, TRBD1 (5 bases). This CDR3 has 13 residues. The germline CDR1 and CDR2 sequences are WNHNN and SYGVQD (reference sequence). Trimming took off 4 bases at V and 3 bases at J, with 10 bases between the two ends. CDR3 amino acids: CASSAGRVYEQYF. The CDR3 region has the DNA TGCGCCAGCAGTGCAGGCAGGGTCTACGAGCAGTACTTC.

The V gene is TRBV29-1, the J gene TRBJ1-2; TRBD1 matches at 9 bases. This CDR3 is 14 amino acids long. CDR1 is SQVTM, CDR2 ANQGSEA, per germline. V lost 6 bases, J lost 8 bases, and 13 bases stayed unmatched. The DNA of the CDR3 is TGCAGCGTCCGAACGGGGACAGGGCTGGAGGGCTACACCTTC. Residues: CSVRTGTGLEGYTF. Drawing the rest from reference TRBV29-1 and TRBJ1-2, the complete variable domain is SAVISQKPSRDICQRGTSLTIQCQVDSQVTMMFWYRQQPGQSLTLIATANQGSEATYESGFVIDKFPISRPNLTFSTLTVSNMSPEDSSIYLCSVRTGTGLEGYTFGSGTRLTVV.

The gene calls are TRBV5-1 and TRBJ2-7; 10 nucleotides agree with TRBD1. The CDR3 is 13 residues long. CDR1 is SGHRS, CDR2 YFSETQ, per germline. V shed 7 bases and J 3 bases; nucleotides not matched to a gene: 4. The CDR3 DNA follows: TGCGCCAGCTCCGGGACAGGGGTCTACGAGCAGTACTTC. It is translated as CASSGTGVYEQYF.